The present T cell receptor beta chain was sequenced within a study of CD8+CD57+ T cells in acquired aplastic anemia. Patients included in sequencing had previously demonstrated CD8+CD57+ cell expansion by flow cytometry. TCR beta VDJ and CDR3 profiles were obtained from a genomic DNA template. TCRdb re-called the reads with MiXCR, one entry per CDR3 protein. The sample consists of more than 95,000 distinct CDR3 sequences, 30% to 45% of them appearing once. CDR1 and CDR2 from the germline V gene are SGHTS and YDEGEE. This CDR3 spans 9 amino acids. Trimming took off 5 bases at V and 6 bases at J, with 2 bases between the two ends.

The clonotype was recovered from a human donor with aplastic anemia. The sequencing input was sorted CD4+, CD8+, or CD8+CD57+ T cells (not recorded which) from PBMCs. This chain links TRBV5-8 with TRBJ1-2; D is unclear. CDR3: CASRDGYTF. In DNA, the CDR3 is TGTGCCAGCAGGGATGGCTACACCTTC.